This TCR beta chain derives from a study of cytomegalovirus exposure and HLA in healthy donors. Turning to the study itself: Most genotyped donors, around 78% of 300 to 400, had Caucasian-associated genetic ancestry.

Study-level points and caveats: Several of the most significant clusters were apparently associated with common viral pathogens in a later analysis.

PCR primers comprised 60 Vbeta and 13 Jbeta primers. Here immunoSEQ multiplex PCR was the method, and the copy in TCRdb shows in-frame clones only, minus some. The sample includes under 150,000 clones, 60% to 80% of them seen just once. The CDR3 sequence is 13 residues long. V was pared by 8 bases and J by 7 bases, with 10 bases of the junction left unmatched. The germline CDR1 and CDR2 sequences are SGHDN and FVKESK. As to this clone: Its target is not known.

The V gene is TRBV14, the J gene TRBJ1-2; 7 bases map to TRBD1. This sequence originates from a man between 18 and 35 years old in good health and CMV-seropositive. The source material was PBMCs. This CDR3 is CASRNAGTVGYTF. In DNA, the CDR3 is TGTGCCAGCCGAAATGCCGGGACAGTTGGCTACACCTTC.